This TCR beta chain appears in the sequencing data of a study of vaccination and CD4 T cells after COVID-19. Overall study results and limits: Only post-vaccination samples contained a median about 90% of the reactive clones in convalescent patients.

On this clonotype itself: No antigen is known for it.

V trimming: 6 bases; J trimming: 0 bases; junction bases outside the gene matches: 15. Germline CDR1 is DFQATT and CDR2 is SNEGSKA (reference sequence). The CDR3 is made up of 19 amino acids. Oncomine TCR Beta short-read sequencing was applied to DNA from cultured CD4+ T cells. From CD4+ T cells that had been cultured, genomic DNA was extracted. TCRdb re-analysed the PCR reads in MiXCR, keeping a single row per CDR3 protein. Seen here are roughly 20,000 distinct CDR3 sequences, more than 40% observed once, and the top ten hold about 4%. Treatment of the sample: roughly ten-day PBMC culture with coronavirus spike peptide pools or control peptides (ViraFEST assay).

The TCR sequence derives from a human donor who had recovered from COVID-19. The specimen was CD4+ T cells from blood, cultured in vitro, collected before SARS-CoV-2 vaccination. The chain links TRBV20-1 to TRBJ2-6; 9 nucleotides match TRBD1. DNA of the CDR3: TGCAGTGCCTTTATAGACGGACAGGGGCTAAGCTCTGGGGCCAACGTCCTGACTTTC. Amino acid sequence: CSAFIDGQGLSSGANVLTF.